This T cell receptor beta chain was identified in a study of T cell responses to AZD1222 COVID-19 vaccine. Findings and caveats of the study: Two AZD1222 doses significantly raised spike-specific TCR breadth and depth over controls. Researchers report vaccine-associated CD4 TCRs spanning spike, with dominance at 160-218 and 743-854. Unmutated variant regions are reportedly targeted by nearly half of spike-specific TCRs.

A word on this clone: What it recognizes is unknown.

The protocol was immunoSEQ multiplex PCR, while the TCRdb copy is restricted to in-frame clones and leaves out a portion. In the table there are approximately 140,000 clones, about 93% of which are singletons. Unmatched junction bases numbered 8, after V lost 3 bases and J lost 8 bases. The CDR3 has 15 amino acids. Germline CDR1 is LNHNV and CDR2 is YYDKDF (reference sequence). The chain uses TRBV15 and TRBJ1-4; 8 positions agree with TRBD1. This TCR derives from an adult in good health. The source material was peripheral blood, sampled on day 0 of AZD1222 vaccination. This chain's CDR3 is CATSRQGAAGEKLFF. In nucleotides, the CDR3 is TGTGCCACCAGCAGGCAGGGGGCGGCCGGAGAAAAACTGTTTTTT.